This T cell receptor beta chain appears in the sequencing data of a study of T cell changes during pregnancy in multiple sclerosis. The CDR3 spans 15 residues. Germline assignment: CDR1 MNHEY and CDR2 SMNVEV (reference sequence). V lost 5 bases, J lost 6 bases, and 3 bases stayed unmatched. Profiled with immunoSEQ multiplex PCR; TCRdb holds only in-frame clones, not every one. Among 45,000 to 65,000 clones listed, roughly 94% were seen once. The sample here was CD8+ T cells from peripheral blood mononuclear cells, taken in the third trimester of pregnancy. The chain is built from TRBV27 and TRBJ2-1; the match to TRBD2 covers 14 bases. This sequence originates from a female donor with multiple sclerosis, enrolled in a pregnancy study. CDR3 sequence (DNA): TGTGCCAGCAGTACGGGACTAGCGGGAGTCAATGAGCAGTTCTTC. Protein product: CASSTGLAGVNEQFF.